This TCR beta chain stems from a study of post-analysis software for immune sequencing data. The wider study: The courses of disease that were included comprised relapsing-remitting, secondary progressive and progressive-relapsing multiple sclerosis. Findings and limits, study-wide: There were a few TRBV segments more frequent in patients than controls, and TRBV5-6, TRBV5-1 and TRBV20-1 were among them. Among multiple sclerosis patients, normalized Chao1 diversity was significantly below that of controls.

This CDR3 region has 16 residues. Looked up from germline, CDR1 is SGHRS and CDR2 is YFSETQ. V was pared by 2 bases and J by 2 bases, with 7 bases of the junction left unmatched. Incorporated into the TCR beta cDNA libraries were unique molecular identifiers, which served to reduce PCR and sequencing biases. TCRdb called the PCR reads again in MiXCR, with one record for every CDR3 protein. The repertoire has around 440,000 distinct CDR3 sequences, roughly 46% of them found once; the top ten carry roughly an eighth. Concerning this clonotype: Its antigen is not known.

The chain recombines TRBV5-1 with TRBJ2-7; TRBD1 matches 10 bases. This TCR derives from a girl aged 10-17 years with multiple sclerosis. Sequenced input: blood. The CDR3 is CASSFATGGLTYEQYF. In DNA, the CDR3 is TGCGCCAGCAGCTTCGCGACAGGGGGCCTAACCTACGAGCAGTACTTC.